This T cell receptor (beta chain) was sequenced in a study of T cell changes during pregnancy in multiple sclerosis. Clones were sequenced by immunoSEQ multiplex PCR, and TCRdb holds only the in-frame ones, with some missing. The table shows approximately 70,000 clones, with about 93% occurring only once. Losses at the gene ends were 3 bases for V and 7 bases for J; bases not matched to a gene: 2. The CDR3 consists of 14 residues. The germline gives CDR1 SGHRS, CDR2 YFSETQ. The source material was peripheral blood, sampled in the first trimester of pregnancy. This chain joins TRBV5-1 and TRBJ1-4; 11 bases map to TRBD1. The source is a female donor in good health, enrolled as a control in a pregnancy study. CDR3 DNA: TGCGCCAGCAGCTCCGGGACAGGGGGTGAAAAACTGTTTTTT. This translates into CASSSGTGGEKLFF.